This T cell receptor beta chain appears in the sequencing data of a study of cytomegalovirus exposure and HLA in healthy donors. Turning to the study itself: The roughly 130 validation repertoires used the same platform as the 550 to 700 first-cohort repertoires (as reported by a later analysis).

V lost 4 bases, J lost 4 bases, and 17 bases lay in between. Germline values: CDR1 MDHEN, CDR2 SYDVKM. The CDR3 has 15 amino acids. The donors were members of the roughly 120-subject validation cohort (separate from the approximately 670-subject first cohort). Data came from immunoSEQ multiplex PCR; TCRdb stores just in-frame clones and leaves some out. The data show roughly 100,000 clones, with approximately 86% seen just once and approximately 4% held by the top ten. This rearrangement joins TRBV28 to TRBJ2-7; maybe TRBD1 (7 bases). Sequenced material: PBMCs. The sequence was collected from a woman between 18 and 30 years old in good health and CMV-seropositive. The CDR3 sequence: CASSSSQGGRYEQYF. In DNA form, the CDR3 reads TGTGCCAGCAGTTCCTCGCAGGGGGGAAGGTACGAGCAGTACTTC.